A selection of T cell receptor beta chains follows, all from one sample in a study of CD8 T cells in ankylosing spondylitis. TCRdb called the 5' RACE reads again in MiXCR, with one record for every CDR3 protein. The sample contains approximately 540,000 distinct CDR3 sequences, about 13% of which appear only once. The sequencing input was blood, either unsorted or a sorted T cell fraction (not recorded which). The receptors here all came from a male donor with ankylosing spondylitis. Each CDR3 is given with its conserved first and last residue. The D gene is left open where the match is weak. Where a row states a size, it is once, few, many or the class of an expanded clone; other rows omit it.

>few|NA|TRBV12-3/TRBV12-4|TRBJ1-1
CASSLPGAGLEAFF
TGTGCCAGCAGTTTACCGGGGGCGGGACTAGAAGCTTTCTTT
>many|TRBD2|TRBV5-1|TRBJ2-2
CASSRLAGVNTGELFF
TGCGCCAGCAGCAGACTAGCGGGAGTCAACACCGGGGAGCTGTTTTTT
>few|TRBD2|TRBV11-2|TRBJ2-3
CASSLESWTSGFTDTQYF
TGTGCCAGCAGCTTAGAGTCGTGGACTAGCGGGTTCACAGATACGCAGTATTTT
>many|NA|TRBV7-9|TRBJ1-1
CASSLGESTEAFF
TGTGCCAGCAGCCTGGGGGAAAGCACTGAAGCTTTCTTT
>few|TRBD2|TRBV5-1|TRBJ2-4
CASSPGLAGGIGAKNIQYF
TGCGCCAGCAGCCCCGGACTAGCGGGAGGGATCGGGGCCAAAAACATTCAGTACTTC
>NA|TRBD1|TRBV12-5|TRBJ2-1
CASGLGTGAVDEQFF
TGTGCTAGTGGTTTGGGGACAGGGGCCGTCGATGAGCAGTTCTTC
>NA|TRBD2|TRBV28|TRBJ2-1
CASSFLGLAVYNEQFF
TGTGCCAGCAGTTTTTTGGGACTAGCGGTTTACAATGAGCAGTTCTTC
>few|NA|TRBV29-1|TRBJ1-2
CSVVDSNYGYTF
TGCAGCGTTGTGGACTCTAACTATGGCTACACCTTC
>NA|NA|TRBV5-5|TRBJ1-1
CASSLVYLGAFF
TGTGCCAGCAGCTTGGTTTATCTAGGAGCTTTCTTT
>NA|TRBD2|TRBV3-1|TRBJ2-1
CASSQGGTSGGGGHEQFF
TGTGCCAGCAGCCAAGGAGGGACTAGCGGGGGCGGAGGGCATGAGCAGTTCTTC
>few|NA|TRBV21-1|TRBJ1-1
CASSKRQGCTEAFF
TGTGCCAGCAGCAAAAGGCAGGGGTGCACTGAAGCTTTCTTT
>few|NA|TRBV19|TRBJ1-1
CASNLDRPNTEAFF
TGTGCCAGTAACCTCGACAGACCGAACACTGAAGCTTTCTTT
>NA|NA|TRBV7-8|TRBJ2-3
CASSLVWRELPRGGTDTQYF
TGTGCCAGCAGCTTAGTCTGGCGGGAGCTACCGAGAGGGGGGACAGATACGCAGTATTTT
>few|TRBD2|TRBV20-1|TRBJ2-1
CSKGREVNEQFF
TGCAGCAAAGGGCGGGAGGTGAATGAGCAGTTCTTC
>NA|TRBD1|TRBV5-1|TRBJ2-5
CASSSPQGAGETQYF
TGCGCCAGCAGCTCGCCACAGGGGGCCGGGGAGACCCAGTACTTC
>NA|NA|TRBV25-1|TRBJ2-2
CASSEDSGTGELFF
TGTGCCAGCAGTGAGGACAGCGGCACCGGGGAGCTGTTTTTT
>NA|NA|TRBV24-1|TRBJ1-1
CATSEDRNTEAFF
TGTGCCACCAGTGAGGACAGGAACACTGAAGCTTTCTTT
>few|NA|TRBV5-5|TRBJ2-1
CASSHLGGDEQFF
TGTGCCAGCAGCCATCTAGGGGGGGATGAGCAGTTCTTC
>few|TRBD2|TRBV7-9|TRBJ2-1
CASSLDSAGGPFF
TGTGCCAGCAGCCTAGATTCAGCGGGAGGGCCGTTCTTC
>few|TRBD2|TRBV6-1|TRBJ2-1
CASRTSGAYNEQFF
TGTGCCAGCAGGACTAGCGGAGCCTACAATGAGCAGTTCTTC
>many|TRBD1|TRBV12-3/TRBV12-4|TRBJ1-4
CASSLWGQGSEKLFF
TGTGCCAGCAGTTTGTGGGGACAGGGATCAGAAAAACTGTTTTTT
>many|NA|TRBV11-3|TRBJ2-7
CASSLKSGYEQYF
TGTGCCAGCAGCTTAAAAAGCGGCTACGAGCAGTACTTC